The 25 T cell receptor beta chains listed next were all sequenced from one sample in a study of T cell responses to AZD1222 COVID-19 vaccine. Clones were sequenced by immunoSEQ multiplex PCR, and TCRdb holds only the in-frame ones, with some missing. The sample shows more than 50,000 clones, roughly 90% of them seen only once. The starting material was peripheral blood, obtained on day 0 of AZD1222 vaccination. The origin of the receptors is an adult in good health.

The chain couples TRBV19 to TRBJ1-2; D is possibly TRBD1 (5 bases). Germline V gene data show CDR1 as LNHDA and CDR2 as SQIVND (reference sequence). With 7 bases removed from V and 7 bases from J, the gap between germline ends came to 13 bases. CDR3 size: 12 residues. The CDR3 DNA follows: TGTGCCAGTAATCAGGGTGTGTTTGGCTACACCTTC. Its protein product is CASNQGVFGYTF.

A word on this clone: Other DNA sequences of this sample code for an identical CDR3. The V and J genes are TRBV30 and TRBJ1-2; D is unresolved. This CDR3 region has 11 residues. V lost 0 bases, J lost 5 bases, and 4 bases lay in between. Germline V gene sequence: CDR1 GTSNPN, CDR2 SVGIG (reference sequence). The CDR3 DNA is TGTGCCTGGAGTGTAGGATATGGCTACACCTTC. This gives the protein CAWSVGYGYTF. The entire variable domain, with the rest obtained from reference TRBV30 and TRBJ1-2, is as follows: SQTIHQWPATLVQPVGSPLSLECTVEGTSNPNLYWYRQAAGRGLQLLFYSVGIGQISSEVPQNLSASRPQDRQFILSSKKLLLSDSGFYLCAWSVGYGYTFGSGTRLTVV.

This chain uses TRBV2 with TRBJ2-3, with TRBD1 matching over 10 bases. The germline CDR1 and CDR2 sequences are SNHLY and FYNNEI. The V gene end was trimmed by 5 bases and the J gene end by 0 bases; junction bases not matched to a gene: 2. The CDR3 sequence is 15 residues long. Here the CDR3 DNA reads TGTGCCAGCAGTCGACAGGGGGCTAGCACAGATACGCAGTATTTT. This translates into CASSRQGASTDTQYF.

The chain recombines TRBV5-5 with TRBJ1-1; D is perhaps TRBD1 (6 bases). CDR1 is SGHKS and CDR2 is YYEKEE in the germline V gene (reference sequence). This CDR3 has 14 residues. Between the trimmed V and J ends, which lost 0 bases and 6 bases, there was a span of 12 bases. The CDR3 loop is CASSLGSGAAEAFF. In nucleotides, the CDR3 is TGTGCCAGCAGCTTGGGGTCAGGGGCGGCTGAAGCTTTCTTT.

This sequence joins TRBV2 and TRBJ1-3, with 10 bases lining up with TRBD1. Germline V gene lookup returns CDR1 SNHLY and CDR2 FYNNEI. This CDR3 comprises 14 residues. V gave up 8 bases and J gave up 4 bases; unmatched junction bases: 5. The CDR3 region has the DNA TGTGCCAGCGGGACAGGGGTTGTGGGAAACACCATATATTTT. Translated: CASGTGVVGNTIYF.

The V gene is TRBV6-5, the J gene TRBJ1-1; 8 positions match TRBD1. Germline V gene data show CDR1 as MNHEY and CDR2 as SVGAGI. V gave up 5 bases and J gave up 3 bases; unmatched junction bases: 5. The CDR3 is made up of 14 amino acids. CDR3: CASSIQGEHTEAFF. In nucleotides, the CDR3 is TGTGCCAGCAGTATACAGGGGGAGCACACTGAAGCTTTCTTT.

The CDR3 region is CSVEDGENGELFF. CDR3 in DNA: TGCAGCGTTGAAGACGGGGAAAACGGGGAGCTGTTTTTT. This rearrangement joins TRBV29-1 to TRBJ2-2; TRBD2 is a possible D gene (5 bases). The V gene's germline CDR1 is SQVTM and CDR2 ANQGSEA. The CDR3 spans 13 residues. Trimming shortened V by 0 bases and J by 7 bases, and 9 bases separated the two germline ends.

This sequence joins TRBV19 and TRBJ1-3; 8 bases match TRBD1. The germline CDR1 and CDR2 sequences are LNHDA and SQIVND (reference sequence). The junction had 6 bases not matched to a gene; V was cut back by 5 bases and J by 6 bases. The CDR3 is made up of 14 amino acids. In DNA form, the CDR3 reads TGTGCCAGTAGTCTCGACAGGGGAACAAACACCATATATTTT. Translation gives CASSLDRGTNTIYF.

V usage is TRBV12-5 and J usage is TRBJ1-2, with 9 bases lining up with TRBD1. Germline CDR1 reads LGHNT; CDR2 reads FRNRAP. The junction had 5 bases not matched to a gene; V was cut back by 4 bases and J by 8 bases. This CDR3 is built from 13 residues. CDR3 protein: CASGSGTGPGYTF. CDR3 bases: TGTGCTAGTGGTTCCGGGACAGGGCCGGGCTACACCTTC.

This chain uses TRBV5-1 with TRBJ1-2; D is unclear. Trimming pared 1 base from V and 8 bases from J, leaving 12 bases between. This CDR3 has 13 amino acids. The germline V gene has CDR1 SGHRS and CDR2 YFSETQ. The CDR3 reads CASSLQEADGYTF. The CDR3 DNA reads as TGCGCCAGCAGCTTGCAGGAAGCCGACGGCTACACCTTC.

The chain couples TRBV10-2 to TRBJ1-2; TRBD1 agrees at 10 bases. Germline CDR1 reads WSHSY; CDR2 reads SAAADI. The CDR3 sequence is 13 residues long. The V gene end was trimmed by 5 bases and the J gene end by 5 bases; junction bases not matched to a gene: 2. The CDR3 region is CASSPGQGYGYTF. The CDR3 DNA is TGCGCCAGCAGTCCGGGACAGGGGTATGGCTACACCTTC.

The rearrangement joins TRBV29-1 to TRBJ2-1; TRBD1 matches 11 bases. Germline CDR1 SQVTM, CDR2 ANQGSEA. Unmatched junction bases numbered 8, after V lost 4 bases and J lost 9 bases. CDR3 length: 14 residues. The CDR3 DNA is TGCAGCGTTGCAACCGGGACAGGGGGTTCTGAGCAGTTCTTC. The encoded protein is CSVATGTGGSEQFF.

This clone is a singleton in its sample. The gene calls are TRBV5-8 and TRBJ1-5; no clear D gene. V dropped 5 bases and J dropped 5 bases, with 8 bases sitting between them. The CDR3 runs to 12 residues. Germline assignment: CDR1 SGHTS and CDR2 YDEGEE. This chain's CDR3 is CASRAGYQPQHF. The CDR3 bases are TGTGCCAGCAGAGCAGGATATCAGCCCCAGCATTTT.

The V call is TRBV15, the J call TRBJ2-4, with 9 nucleotides matching TRBD1. Looked up from germline, CDR1 is LNHNV and CDR2 is YYDKDF (reference sequence). The V and J ends lost 0 bases and 0 bases, in that order; junction bases with no gene match: 0. This CDR3 region has 16 residues. CDR3 in amino acids: CATSREQGAAKNIQYF. The DNA for the CDR3 is TGTGCCACCAGCAGAGAACAGGGGGCAGCCAAAAACATTCAGTACTTC.

This rearrangement joins TRBV5-4 to TRBJ2-7; D gene ambiguous. The V end lost 10 bases, the J end lost 0 bases, and 11 bases lay between the germline ends. Germline CDR1 is SGHNT and CDR2 is YYREEE (reference sequence). The CDR3 extends over 12 amino acids. The CDR3 region is CAAGRSSYEQYF. The CDR3 nucleotides are TGTGCCGCCGGGCGAAGCTCCTACGAGCAGTACTTC.

The rearrangement joins TRBV2 to TRBJ2-2; D unresolved. The CDR3 totals 16 residues. Trimming removed 7 bases from V and 5 bases from J, with 20 bases in between. The V gene's germline CDR1 is SNHLY and CDR2 FYNNEI. The chain's CDR3 is CASTSRLTNETGELFF. In DNA, the CDR3 is TGTGCCAGCACCAGCAGGTTAACTAATGAAACCGGGGAGCTGTTTTTT.

The genes are TRBV5-4 and TRBJ1-1; D might be TRBD1 (6 bases). This CDR3 is built from 13 residues. CDR1 is SGHNT, CDR2 YYREEE, per germline (reference sequence). The V and J ends lost 1 base and 4 bases respectively, with 8 bases between them. The CDR3: CASSLPGVTEAFF. The CDR3 DNA sequence: TGTGCCAGCAGCTTGCCAGGGGTCACTGAAGCTTTCTTT.

The chain employs TRBV18 and TRBJ1-1; 8 bases align to TRBD1. Germline assignment: CDR1 KGHSH and CDR2 LQKENI. The CDR3 contains 12 residues. Unmatched junction bases numbered 3, after V lost 8 bases and J lost 4 bases. This chain's CDR3 is CASDRGGTEAFF. Written as DNA, the CDR3 is TGTGCCAGCGACAGGGGAGGCACTGAAGCTTTCTTT. Variable domain in full (rest from reference TRBV18 and TRBJ1-1): NAGVMQNPRHLVRRRGQEARLRCSPMKGHSHVYWYRQLPEEGLKFMVYLQKENIIDESGMPKERFSAEFPKEGPSILRIQQVVRGDSAAYFCASDRGGTEAFFGQGTRLTVV.

The chain has TRBV21-1 and TRBJ2-7. TRBV21-1 is termed a pseudogene. This CDR3 has 15 amino acids. CDR3 sequence: CASSKDRGDTYEQYF. The CDR3 DNA reads TGTGCCAGCAGCAAAGATCGGGGCGATACCTACGAGCAGTACTTC.

This clone was observed a single time. The chain couples TRBV5-1 to TRBJ2-2; D not certain. The length of the CDR3 is 17 residues. V was shortened by 1 base and J by 1 base, with 14 bases between the two germline ends. Germline loops: CDR1 SGHRS, CDR2 YFSETQ. The chain's CDR3 is CASSLPQMVGNTGELFF. The DNA for the CDR3 is TGCGCCAGCAGCTTGCCCCAGATGGTAGGGAACACCGGGGAGCTGTTTTTT.

The chain employs TRBV6-5 and TRBJ2-5, with a weak D call TRBD1 (6 bases). The CDR3 runs to 13 residues. Germline V gene data show CDR1 as MNHEY and CDR2 as SVGAGI. Trimming removed 2 bases from V and 4 bases from J, with 8 bases in between. The CDR3 DNA reads TGTGCCAGCAGTTACGGGGGCCGAGAGACCCAGTACTTC. Translated: CASSYGGRETQYF.

The chain has TRBV6-2 or TRBV6-3 and TRBJ1-2; the D is unclear. The CDR3 sequence is 11 residues long. Germline-derived CDR1 and CDR2 are MNHEY and SVGEGT. V lost 2 bases, J lost 8 bases, and 6 bases lay in between. CDR3 in amino acids: CASSYEEGYTF. The CDR3 DNA reads TGTGCCAGCAGTTACGAGGAGGGCTACACCTTC.

By sample fraction, this clone is medium-sized. This chain connects TRBV7-9 to TRBJ1-3; no clear D. Germline V lookup: CDR1 SEHNR, CDR2 FQNEAQ (reference sequence). This CDR3 is 14 amino acids long. Trimming removed 1 base from V and 1 base from J, with 5 bases in between. The CDR3 DNA sequence: TGTGCCAGCAGCTTAGGGGGATCTGGAAACACCATATATTTT. This translates into CASSLGGSGNTIYF.

V usage is TRBV4-1 and J usage is TRBJ1-2, with 9 bases identical to TRBD1. V dropped 0 bases and J dropped 5; count of bases not matched to a gene: 1. Per the germline V gene, CDR1 is MGHRA and CDR2 is YSYEKL. The CDR3 extends over 14 amino acids. The CDR3 DNA is TGCGCCAGCAGCCAAGAAGGGACAGGGTATGGCTACACCTTC. This gives the protein CASSQEGTGYGYTF.

CDR3 sequence reads: CASSHYTTSGTEAFF. CDR3 nucleotides: TGTGCCAGCAGCCACTATACCACTTCGGGCACTGAAGCTTTCTTT. This chain connects TRBV3-1 (or the pseudogene TRBV3-2) to TRBJ1-1; D is ambiguous. There are 15 residues in the CDR3. Trimming left V 3 bases short and J 4 bases short, with 15 bases between. Per the germline V gene, CDR1 is LGHDT and CDR2 is YNNKEL (reference sequence).